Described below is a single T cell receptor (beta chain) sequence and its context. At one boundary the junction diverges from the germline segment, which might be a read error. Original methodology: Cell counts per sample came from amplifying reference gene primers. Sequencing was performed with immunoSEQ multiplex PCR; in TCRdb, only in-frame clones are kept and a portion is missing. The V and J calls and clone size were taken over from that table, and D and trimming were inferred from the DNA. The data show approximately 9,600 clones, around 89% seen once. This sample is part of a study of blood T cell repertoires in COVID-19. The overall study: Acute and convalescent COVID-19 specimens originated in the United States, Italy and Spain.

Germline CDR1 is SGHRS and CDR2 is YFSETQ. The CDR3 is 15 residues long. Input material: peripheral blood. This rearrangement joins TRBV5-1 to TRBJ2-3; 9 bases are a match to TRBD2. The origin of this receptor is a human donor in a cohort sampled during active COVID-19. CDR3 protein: CASTLAGGDTDTQYF. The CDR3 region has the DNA TGCGCCAGCACCTTGGCGGGGGGGGACACAGATACGCAGTATTTT.